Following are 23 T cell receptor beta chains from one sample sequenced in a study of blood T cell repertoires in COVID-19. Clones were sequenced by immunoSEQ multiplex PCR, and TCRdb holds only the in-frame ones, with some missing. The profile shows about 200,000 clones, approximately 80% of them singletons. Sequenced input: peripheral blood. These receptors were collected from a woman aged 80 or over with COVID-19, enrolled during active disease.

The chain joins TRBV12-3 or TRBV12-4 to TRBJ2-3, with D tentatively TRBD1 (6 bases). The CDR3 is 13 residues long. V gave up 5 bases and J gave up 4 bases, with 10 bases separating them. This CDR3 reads CASSPGTPDTQYF. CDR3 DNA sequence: TGTGCCAGCAGTCCTGGGACACCAGATACGCAGTATTTT.

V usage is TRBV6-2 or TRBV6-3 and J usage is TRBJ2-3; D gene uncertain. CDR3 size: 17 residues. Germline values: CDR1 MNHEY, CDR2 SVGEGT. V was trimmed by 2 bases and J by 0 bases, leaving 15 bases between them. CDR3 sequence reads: CASSYNPPTESTDTQYF. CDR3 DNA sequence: TGTGCCAGCAGTTACAATCCACCAACCGAGAGCACAGATACGCAGTATTTT.

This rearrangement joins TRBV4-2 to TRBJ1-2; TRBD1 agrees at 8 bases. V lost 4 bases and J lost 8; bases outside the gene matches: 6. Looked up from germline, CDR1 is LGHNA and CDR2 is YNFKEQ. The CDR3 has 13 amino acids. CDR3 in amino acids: CASSPGTGVGYTF. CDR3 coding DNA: TGTGCCAGCAGCCCCGGGACAGGCGTGGGCTACACCTTC.

DNA of the CDR3: TGTGCCAGCAGAACAGGGGACAGGAATCAGCCCCAGCATTTT. Residues: CASRTGDRNQPQHF. The chain employs TRBV28 and TRBJ1-5; 8 bases align to TRBD1. Germline values: CDR1 MDHEN, CDR2 SYDVKM. Trimming took 6 bases from V and 4 from J; bases not matched to a gene: 5. The CDR3 sequence is 14 residues long. The full variable domain, completed using reference TRBV28 and TRBJ1-5, is DVKVTQSSRYLVKRTGEKVFLECVQDMDHENMFWYRQDPGLGLRLIYFSYDVKMKEKGDIPEGYSVSREKKERFSLILESASTNQTSMYLCASRTGDRNQPQHFGDGTRLSIL.

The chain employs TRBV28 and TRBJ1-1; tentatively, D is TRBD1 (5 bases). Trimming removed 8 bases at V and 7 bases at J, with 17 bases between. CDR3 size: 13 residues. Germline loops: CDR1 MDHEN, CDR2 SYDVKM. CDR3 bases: TGTGCCAGCCAAGGGGCTAATTCCTTTGAAGCTTTCTTT. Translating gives CASQGANSFEAFF.

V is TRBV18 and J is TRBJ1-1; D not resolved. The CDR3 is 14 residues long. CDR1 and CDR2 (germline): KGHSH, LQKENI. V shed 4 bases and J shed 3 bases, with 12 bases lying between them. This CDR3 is CASSQNRGDTEAFF. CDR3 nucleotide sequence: TGTGCCAGCTCACAGAACCGGGGAGACACTGAAGCTTTCTTT.

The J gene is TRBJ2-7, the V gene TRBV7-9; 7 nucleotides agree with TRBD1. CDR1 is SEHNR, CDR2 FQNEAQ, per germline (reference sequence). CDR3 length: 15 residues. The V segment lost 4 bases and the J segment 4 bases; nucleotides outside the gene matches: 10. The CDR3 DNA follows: TGTGCCAGCAGCTCGCCGATGACAGGGCTATACGAGCAGTACTTC. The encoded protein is CASSSPMTGLYEQYF.

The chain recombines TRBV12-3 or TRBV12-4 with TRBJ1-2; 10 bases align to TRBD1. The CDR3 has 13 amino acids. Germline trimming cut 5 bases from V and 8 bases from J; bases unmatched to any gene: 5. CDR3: CASSPGTGDGYTF. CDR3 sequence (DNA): TGTGCCAGCAGTCCTGGGACAGGGGACGGCTACACCTTC.

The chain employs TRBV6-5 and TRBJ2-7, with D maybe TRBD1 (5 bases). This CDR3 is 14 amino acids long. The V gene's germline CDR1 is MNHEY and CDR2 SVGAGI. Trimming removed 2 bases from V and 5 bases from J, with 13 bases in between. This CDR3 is CASSYTTGGHEQYF. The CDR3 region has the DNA TGTGCCAGCAGTTACACTACAGGTGGCCACGAGCAGTACTTC.

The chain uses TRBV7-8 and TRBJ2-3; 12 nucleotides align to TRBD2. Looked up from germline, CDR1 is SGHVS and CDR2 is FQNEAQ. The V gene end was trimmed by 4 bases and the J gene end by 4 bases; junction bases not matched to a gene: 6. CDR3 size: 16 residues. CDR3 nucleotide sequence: TGTGCCAGCAGCTCCAGACTAGCGGGGGCGTCAGATACGCAGTATTTT. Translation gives CASSSRLAGASDTQYF.

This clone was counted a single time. CDR3: CASSLQRTYTEAFF. In DNA, the CDR3 is TGTGCCAGCAGTTTACAGCGCACGTACACTGAAGCTTTCTTT. This rearrangement joins TRBV27 to TRBJ1-1, with D uncertain. Germline CDR1 is MNHEY and CDR2 is SMNVEV (reference sequence). CDR3 length equals 14 residues. The V end was cut by 2 bases, the J end by 3 bases, with 10 bases between.

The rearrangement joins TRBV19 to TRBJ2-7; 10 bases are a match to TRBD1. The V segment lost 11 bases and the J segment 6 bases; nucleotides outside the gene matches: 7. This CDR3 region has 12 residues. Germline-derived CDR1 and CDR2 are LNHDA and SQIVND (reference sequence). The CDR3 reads CAGGDRGTEQYF. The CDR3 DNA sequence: TGTGCCGGCGGGGACAGGGGTACCGAGCAGTACTTC.

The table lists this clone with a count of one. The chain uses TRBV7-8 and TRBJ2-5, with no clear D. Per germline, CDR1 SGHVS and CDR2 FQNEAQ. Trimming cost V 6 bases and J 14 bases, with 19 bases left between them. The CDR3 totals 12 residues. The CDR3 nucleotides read TGTGCCAGCAGGATCGGCGGCACCGCCCTATACTTC. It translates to CASRIGGTALYF.

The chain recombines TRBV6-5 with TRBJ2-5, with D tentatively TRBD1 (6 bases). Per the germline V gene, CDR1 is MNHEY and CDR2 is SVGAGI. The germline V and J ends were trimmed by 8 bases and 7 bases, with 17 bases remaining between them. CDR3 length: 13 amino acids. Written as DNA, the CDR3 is TGTGCCAGCTCAGGGGCGCCCCCGGGGACCCAGTACTTC. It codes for CASSGAPPGTQYF.

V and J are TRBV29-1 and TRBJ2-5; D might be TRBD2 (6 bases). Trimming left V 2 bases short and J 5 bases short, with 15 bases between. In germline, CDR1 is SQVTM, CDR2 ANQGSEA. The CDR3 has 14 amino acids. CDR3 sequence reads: CSVERRGGGETQYF. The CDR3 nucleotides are TGCAGCGTTGAACGTCGCGGAGGAGGGGAGACCCAGTACTTC.

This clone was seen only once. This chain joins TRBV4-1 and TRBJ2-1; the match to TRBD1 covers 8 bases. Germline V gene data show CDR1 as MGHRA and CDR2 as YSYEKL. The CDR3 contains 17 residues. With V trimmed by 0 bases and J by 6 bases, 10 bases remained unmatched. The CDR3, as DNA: TGCGCCAGCAGCCAAGATAGTGGGACAGGATTTCGCAATGAGCAGTTCTTC. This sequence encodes CASSQDSGTGFRNEQFF.

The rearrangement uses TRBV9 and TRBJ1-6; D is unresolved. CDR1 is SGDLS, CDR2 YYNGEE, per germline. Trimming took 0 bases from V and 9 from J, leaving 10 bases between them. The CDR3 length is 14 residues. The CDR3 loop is CASSVEPRPSPLHF. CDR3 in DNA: TGTGCCAGCAGCGTAGAACCTAGGCCTTCACCCCTCCACTTT.

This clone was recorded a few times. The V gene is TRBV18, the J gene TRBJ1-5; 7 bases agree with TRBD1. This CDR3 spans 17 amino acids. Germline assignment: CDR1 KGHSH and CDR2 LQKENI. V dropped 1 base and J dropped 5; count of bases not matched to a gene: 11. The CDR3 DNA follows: TGTGCCAGCTCACCACGGAGAACTGGGACAGAATATCAGCCCCAGCATTTT. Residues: CASSPRRTGTEYQPQHF.

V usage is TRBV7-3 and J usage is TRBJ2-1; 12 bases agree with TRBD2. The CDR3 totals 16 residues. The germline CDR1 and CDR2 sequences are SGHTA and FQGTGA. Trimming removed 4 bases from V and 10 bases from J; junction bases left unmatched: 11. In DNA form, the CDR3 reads TGTGCCAGCAGCTACGGACTAGCGGGGAGCGGAGACGAGCAGTTCTTC. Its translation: CASSYGLAGSGDEQFF.

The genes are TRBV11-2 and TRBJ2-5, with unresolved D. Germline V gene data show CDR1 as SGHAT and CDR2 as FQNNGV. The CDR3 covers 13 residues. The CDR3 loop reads CTTSRSGQETQYF. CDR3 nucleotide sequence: TGTACCACGTCCCGGTCGGGTCAAGAGACCCAGTACTTC.

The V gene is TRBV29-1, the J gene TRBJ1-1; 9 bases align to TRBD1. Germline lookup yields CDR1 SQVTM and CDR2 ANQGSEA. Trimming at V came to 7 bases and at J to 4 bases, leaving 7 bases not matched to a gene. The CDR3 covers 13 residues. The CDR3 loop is CSARTGVPTEAFF. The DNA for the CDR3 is TGCAGCGCCCGGACAGGGGTTCCCACTGAAGCTTTCTTT.

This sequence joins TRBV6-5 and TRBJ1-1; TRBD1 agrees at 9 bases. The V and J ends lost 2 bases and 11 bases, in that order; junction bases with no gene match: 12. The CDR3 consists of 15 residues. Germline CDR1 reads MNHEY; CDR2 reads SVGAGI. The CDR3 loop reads CASSYRTPGQGDAFF. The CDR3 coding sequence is TGTGCCAGCAGTTACCGTACGCCGGGACAGGGTGATGCTTTCTTT.

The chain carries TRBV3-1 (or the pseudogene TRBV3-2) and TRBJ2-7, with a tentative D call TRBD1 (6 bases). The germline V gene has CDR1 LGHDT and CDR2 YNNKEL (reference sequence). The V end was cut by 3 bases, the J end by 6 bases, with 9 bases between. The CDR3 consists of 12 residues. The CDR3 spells CASSQRDTEQYF. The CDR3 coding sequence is TGTGCCAGCAGCCAGAGGGACACCGAGCAGTACTTC.